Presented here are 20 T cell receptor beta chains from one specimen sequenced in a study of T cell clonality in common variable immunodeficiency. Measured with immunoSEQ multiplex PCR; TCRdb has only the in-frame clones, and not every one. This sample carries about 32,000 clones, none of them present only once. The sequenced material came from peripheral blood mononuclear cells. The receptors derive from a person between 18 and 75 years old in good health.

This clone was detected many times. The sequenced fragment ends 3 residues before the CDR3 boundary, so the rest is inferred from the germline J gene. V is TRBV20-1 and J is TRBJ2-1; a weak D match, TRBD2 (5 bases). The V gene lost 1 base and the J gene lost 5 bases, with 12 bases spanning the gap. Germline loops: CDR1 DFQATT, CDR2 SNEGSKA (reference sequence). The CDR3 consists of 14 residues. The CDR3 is CSARGSGPNNEQFF. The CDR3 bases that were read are TGCAGTGCTAGAGGCAGCGGACCTAACAATGAG.

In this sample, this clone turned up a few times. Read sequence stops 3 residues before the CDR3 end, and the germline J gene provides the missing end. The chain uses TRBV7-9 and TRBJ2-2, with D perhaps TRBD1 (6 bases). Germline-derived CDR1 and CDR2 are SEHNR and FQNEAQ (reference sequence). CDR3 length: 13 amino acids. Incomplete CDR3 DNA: TGTGCCAGCAGCTTTAGGGGGAGTGAAAAG. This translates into CASSFRGSEK. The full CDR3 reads CASSFRGSEKLFF.

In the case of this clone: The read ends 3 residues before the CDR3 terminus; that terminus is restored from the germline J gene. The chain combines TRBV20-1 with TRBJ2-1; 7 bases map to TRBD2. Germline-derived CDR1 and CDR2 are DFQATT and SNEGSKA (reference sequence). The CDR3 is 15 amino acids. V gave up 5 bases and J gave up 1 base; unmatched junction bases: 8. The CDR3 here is CSALRDYPSYNEQFF. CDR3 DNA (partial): TGCAGTGCTCTCCGGGACTACCCTTCCTACAATGAG.

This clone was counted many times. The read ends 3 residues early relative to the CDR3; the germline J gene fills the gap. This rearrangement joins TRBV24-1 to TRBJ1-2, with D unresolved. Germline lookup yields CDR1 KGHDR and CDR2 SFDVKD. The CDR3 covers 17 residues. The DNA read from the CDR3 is TGTGCCACCAGTGATGGTGCGGACCGACCCCCGACTAGAGGC. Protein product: CATSDGADRPPTRG. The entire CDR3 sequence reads CATSDGADRPPTRGYTF.

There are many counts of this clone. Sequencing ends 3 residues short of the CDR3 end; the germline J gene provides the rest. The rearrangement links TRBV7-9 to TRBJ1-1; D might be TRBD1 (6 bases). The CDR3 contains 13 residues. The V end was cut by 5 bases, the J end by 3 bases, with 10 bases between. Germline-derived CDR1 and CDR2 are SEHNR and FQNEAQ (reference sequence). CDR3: CASSATGYTEAFF. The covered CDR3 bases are TGTGCCAGCAGCGCTACAGGGTACACTGAA. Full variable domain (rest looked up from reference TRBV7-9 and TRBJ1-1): DTGVSQNPRHKITKRGQNVTFRCDPISEHNRLYWYRQTLGQGPEFLTYFQNEAQLEKSRLLSDRFSAERPKGSFSTLEIQRTEQGDSAMYLCASSATGYTEAFFGQGTRLTVV.

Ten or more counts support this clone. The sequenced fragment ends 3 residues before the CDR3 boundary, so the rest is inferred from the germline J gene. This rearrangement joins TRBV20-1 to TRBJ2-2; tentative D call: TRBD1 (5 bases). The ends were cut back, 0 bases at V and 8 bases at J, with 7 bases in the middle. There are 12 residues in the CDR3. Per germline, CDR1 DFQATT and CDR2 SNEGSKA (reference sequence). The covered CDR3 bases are TGCAGTGCTAGAGACCGGACAGGGGAG. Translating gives CSARDRTGE. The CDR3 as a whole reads CSARDRTGELFF.

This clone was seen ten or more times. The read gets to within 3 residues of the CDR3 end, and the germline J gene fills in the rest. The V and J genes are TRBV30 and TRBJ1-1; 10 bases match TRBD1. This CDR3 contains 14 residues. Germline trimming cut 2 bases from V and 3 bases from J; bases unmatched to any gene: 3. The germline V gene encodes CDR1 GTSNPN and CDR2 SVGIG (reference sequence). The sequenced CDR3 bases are TGTGCCTGGAGTTGGACAGGGGGGCACACTGAA. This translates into CAWSWTGGHTE. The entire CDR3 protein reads CAWSWTGGHTEAFF.

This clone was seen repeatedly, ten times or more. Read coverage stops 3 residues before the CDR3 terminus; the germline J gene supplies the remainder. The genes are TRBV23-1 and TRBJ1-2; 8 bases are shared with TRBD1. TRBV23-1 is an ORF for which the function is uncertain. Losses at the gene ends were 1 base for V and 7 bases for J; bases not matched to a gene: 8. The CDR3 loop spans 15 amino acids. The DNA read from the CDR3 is TGCGCCAGCAGTCAATGTTCGGGAGACAGGGGTGGC. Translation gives CASSQCSGDRGG. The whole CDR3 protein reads CASSQCSGDRGGYTF.

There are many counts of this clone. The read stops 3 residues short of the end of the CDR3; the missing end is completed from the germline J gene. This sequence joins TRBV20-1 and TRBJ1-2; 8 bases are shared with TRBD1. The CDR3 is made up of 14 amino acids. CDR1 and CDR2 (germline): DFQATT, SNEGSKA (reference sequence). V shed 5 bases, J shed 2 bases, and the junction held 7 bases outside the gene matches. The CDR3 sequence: CSAPRTGMNYGYTF. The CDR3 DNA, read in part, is TGCAGTGCTCCCCGGACAGGGATGAACTATGGC.

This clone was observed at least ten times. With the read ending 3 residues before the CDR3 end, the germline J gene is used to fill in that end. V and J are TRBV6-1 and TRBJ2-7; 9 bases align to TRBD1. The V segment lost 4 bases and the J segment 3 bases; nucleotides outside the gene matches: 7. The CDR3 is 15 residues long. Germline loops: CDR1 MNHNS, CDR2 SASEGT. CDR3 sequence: CASSGLGQGIYEQYF. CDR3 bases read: TGTGCCAGCAGTGGGCTAGGACAGGGGATCTACGAG.

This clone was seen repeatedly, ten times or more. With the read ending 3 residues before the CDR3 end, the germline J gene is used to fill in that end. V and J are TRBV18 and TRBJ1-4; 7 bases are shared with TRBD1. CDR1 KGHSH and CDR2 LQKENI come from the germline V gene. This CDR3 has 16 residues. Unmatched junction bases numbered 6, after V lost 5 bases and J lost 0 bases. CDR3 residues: CASSNRDSATNEKLFF. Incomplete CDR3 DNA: TGTGCCAGCTCAAACCGGGACAGTGCAACTAATGAAAAA.

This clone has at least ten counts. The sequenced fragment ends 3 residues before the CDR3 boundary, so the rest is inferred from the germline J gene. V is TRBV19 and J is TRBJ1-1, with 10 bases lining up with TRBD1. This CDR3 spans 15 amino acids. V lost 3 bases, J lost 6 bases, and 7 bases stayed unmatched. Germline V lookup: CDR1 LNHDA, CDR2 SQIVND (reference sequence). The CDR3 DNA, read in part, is TGTGCCAGTAGTATGGCCTGGGACAGGGGCGCTGAA. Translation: CASSMAWDRGAE. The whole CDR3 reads CASSMAWDRGAEAFF.

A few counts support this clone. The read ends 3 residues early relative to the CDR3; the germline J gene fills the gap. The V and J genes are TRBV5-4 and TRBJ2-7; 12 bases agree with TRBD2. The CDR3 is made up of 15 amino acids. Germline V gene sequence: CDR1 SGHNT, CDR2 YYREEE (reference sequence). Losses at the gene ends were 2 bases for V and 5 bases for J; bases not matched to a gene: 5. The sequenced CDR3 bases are TGTGCCAGCAGCTTAGGGTCTAGCGGGAGGGACGAG. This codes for CASSLGSSGRDE. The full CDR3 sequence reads CASSLGSSGRDEQYF.

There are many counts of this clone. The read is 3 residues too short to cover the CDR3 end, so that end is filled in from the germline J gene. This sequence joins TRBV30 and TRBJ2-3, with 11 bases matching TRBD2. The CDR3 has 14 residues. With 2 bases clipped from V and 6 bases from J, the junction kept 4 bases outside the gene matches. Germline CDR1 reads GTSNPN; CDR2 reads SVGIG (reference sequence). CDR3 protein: CAWSIGTSGDTQYF. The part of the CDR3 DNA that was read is TGTGCCTGGAGTATAGGGACTAGCGGCGATACG.

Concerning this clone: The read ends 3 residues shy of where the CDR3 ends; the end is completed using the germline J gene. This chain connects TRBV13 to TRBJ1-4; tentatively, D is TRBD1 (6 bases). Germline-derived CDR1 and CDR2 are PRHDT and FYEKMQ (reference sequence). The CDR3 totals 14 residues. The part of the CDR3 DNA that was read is TGTGCCAGCAGCTTAGGGGACAGTAATTCACCA. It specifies CASSLGDSNSP. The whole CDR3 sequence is CASSLGDSNSPLFF.

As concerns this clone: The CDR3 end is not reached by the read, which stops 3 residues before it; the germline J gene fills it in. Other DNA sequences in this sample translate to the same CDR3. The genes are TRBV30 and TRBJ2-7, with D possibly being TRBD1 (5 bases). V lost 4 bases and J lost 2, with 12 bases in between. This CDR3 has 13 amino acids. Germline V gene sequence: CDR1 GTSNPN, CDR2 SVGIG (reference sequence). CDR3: CAWTEGQAYEQYF. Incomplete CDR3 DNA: TGTGCCTGGACGGAAGGACAAGCCTACGAG.

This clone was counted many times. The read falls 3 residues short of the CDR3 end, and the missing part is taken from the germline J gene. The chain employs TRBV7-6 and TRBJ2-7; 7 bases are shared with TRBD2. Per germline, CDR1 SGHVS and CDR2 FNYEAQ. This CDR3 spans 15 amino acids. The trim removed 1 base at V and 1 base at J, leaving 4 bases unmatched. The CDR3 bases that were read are TGTGCCAGCAGCTTAGAGGCTAGCGGATCCTACGAG. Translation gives CASSLEASGSYE. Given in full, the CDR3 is CASSLEASGSYEQYF.

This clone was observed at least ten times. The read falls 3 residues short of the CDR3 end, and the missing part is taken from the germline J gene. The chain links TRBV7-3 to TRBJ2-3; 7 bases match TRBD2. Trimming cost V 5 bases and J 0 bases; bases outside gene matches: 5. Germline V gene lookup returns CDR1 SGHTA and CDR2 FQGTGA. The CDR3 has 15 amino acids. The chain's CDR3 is CASSPWGGSTDTQYF. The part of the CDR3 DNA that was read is TGTGCCAGCAGCCCCTGGGGGGGAAGCACAGATACG.

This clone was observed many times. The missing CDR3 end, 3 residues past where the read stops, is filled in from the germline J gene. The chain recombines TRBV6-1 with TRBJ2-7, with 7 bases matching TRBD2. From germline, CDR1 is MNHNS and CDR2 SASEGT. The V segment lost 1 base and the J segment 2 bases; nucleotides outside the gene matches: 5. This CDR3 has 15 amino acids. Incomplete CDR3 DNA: TGTGCCAGCAGTGAAGAGGGCGGGAGCGCCTACGAG. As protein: CASSEEGGSAYE. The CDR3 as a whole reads CASSEEGGSAYEQYF.

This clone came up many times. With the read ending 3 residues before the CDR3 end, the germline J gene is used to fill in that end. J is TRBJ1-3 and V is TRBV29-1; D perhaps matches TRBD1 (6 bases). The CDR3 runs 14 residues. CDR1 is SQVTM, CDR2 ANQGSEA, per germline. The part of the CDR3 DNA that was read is TGCAGCGTTGAGGCCCCAGGGGCTACGGGGACC. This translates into CSVEAPGATGT. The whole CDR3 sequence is CSVEAPGATGTIYF.